The sequence of this TCR beta chain was determined in a study of technical replicates of blood from a handful of donors. TCRdb's table, derived via immunoSEQ multiplex PCR, lists solely in-frame clones and lacks some. Among roughly 85,000 clones listed, 90% to 95% were seen once. Germline V gives CDR1 SGDLS, CDR2 YYNGEE. The CDR3 is made up of 17 amino acids. J lost 2 bases, V lost 0 bases, and 9 bases had no gene match. The chain employs TRBV9 and TRBJ2-5, with 8 bases identical to TRBD2. The receptor was derived from a human donor in good health. Sequenced input: T cells isolated from PBMCs. The CDR3 region has the DNA TGTGCCAGCAGCGTAGCGGGGGGGCTCCTTTTTCAAGAGACCCAGTACTTC. Translating it yields CASSVAGGLLFQETQYF.